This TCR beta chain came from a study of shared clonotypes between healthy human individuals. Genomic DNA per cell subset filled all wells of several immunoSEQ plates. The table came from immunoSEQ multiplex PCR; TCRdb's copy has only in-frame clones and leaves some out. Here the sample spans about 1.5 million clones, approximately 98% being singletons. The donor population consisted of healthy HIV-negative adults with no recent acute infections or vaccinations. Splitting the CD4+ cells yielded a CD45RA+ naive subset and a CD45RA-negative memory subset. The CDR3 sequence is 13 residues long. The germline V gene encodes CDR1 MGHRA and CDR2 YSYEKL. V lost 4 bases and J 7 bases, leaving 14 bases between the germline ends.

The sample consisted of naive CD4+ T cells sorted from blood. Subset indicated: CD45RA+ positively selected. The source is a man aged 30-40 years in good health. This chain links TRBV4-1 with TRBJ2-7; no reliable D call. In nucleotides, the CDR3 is TGCGCCAGCAGCCCCGAATATGTCCGGGAGCAGTACTTC. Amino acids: CASSPEYVREQYF.